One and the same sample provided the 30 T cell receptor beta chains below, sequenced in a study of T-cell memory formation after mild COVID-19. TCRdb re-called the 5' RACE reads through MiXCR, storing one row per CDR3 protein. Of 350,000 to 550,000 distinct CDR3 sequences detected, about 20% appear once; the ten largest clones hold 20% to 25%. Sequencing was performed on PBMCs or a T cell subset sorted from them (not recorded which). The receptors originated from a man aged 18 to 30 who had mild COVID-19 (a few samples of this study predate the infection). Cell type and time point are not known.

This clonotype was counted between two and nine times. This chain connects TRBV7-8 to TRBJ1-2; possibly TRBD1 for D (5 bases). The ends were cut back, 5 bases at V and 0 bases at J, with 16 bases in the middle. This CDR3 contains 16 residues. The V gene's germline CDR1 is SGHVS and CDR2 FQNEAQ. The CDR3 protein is CASSPFMGLANYGYTF. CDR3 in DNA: TGTGCCAGCAGCCCTTTTATGGGGCTAGCTAACTATGGCTACACCTTC.

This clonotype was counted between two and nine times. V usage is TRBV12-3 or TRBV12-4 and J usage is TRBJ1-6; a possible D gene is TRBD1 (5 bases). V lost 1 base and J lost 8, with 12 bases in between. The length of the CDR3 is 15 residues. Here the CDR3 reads CASSLGQVGDSPLHF. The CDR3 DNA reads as TGTGCCAGCAGTTTAGGTCAGGTAGGGGATTCACCCCTCCACTTT.

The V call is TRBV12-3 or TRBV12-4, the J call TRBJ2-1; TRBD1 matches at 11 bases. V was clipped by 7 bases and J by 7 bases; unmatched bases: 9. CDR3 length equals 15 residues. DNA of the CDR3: TGTGCCAGCACGAAGGACAGGGGGCCGGGAAATGAGCAGTTCTTC. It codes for CASTKDRGPGNEQFF.

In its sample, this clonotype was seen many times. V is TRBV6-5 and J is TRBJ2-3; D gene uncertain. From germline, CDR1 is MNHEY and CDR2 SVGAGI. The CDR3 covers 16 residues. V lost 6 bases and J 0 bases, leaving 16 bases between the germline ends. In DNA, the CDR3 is TGTGCCAGCAGCCCTATGACTTTAATTAGCACAGATACGCAGTATTTT. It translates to CASSPMTLISTDTQYF.

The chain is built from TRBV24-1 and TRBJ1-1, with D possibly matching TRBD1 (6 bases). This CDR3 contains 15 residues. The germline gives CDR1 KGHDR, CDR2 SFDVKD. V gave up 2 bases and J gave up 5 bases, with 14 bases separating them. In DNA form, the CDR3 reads TGTGCCACCAGTGATTCGAGAACAGGGCATACTGAAGCTTTCTTT. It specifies CATSDSRTGHTEAFF.

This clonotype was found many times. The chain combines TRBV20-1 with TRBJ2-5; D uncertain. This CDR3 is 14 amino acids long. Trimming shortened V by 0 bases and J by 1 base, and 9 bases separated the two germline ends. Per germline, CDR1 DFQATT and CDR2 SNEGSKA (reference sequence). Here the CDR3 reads CSARDGRPQETQYF. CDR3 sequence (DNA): TGCAGTGCTAGAGACGGCAGGCCCCAAGAGACCCAGTACTTC.

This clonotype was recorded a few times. The CDR3 DNA reads TGTGCCAGCAGCTTAGGGACTAGCGGGGGGCCAGGCAATGAGCAGTTCTTC. Translating it yields CASSLGTSGGPGNEQFF. The chain has TRBV7-3 and TRBJ2-1, with 15 bases matching TRBD2. The CDR3 is made up of 17 amino acids. Germline V gene data show CDR1 as SGHTA and CDR2 as FQGTGA. V lost 2 bases, J lost 6 bases, and 5 bases stayed unmatched.

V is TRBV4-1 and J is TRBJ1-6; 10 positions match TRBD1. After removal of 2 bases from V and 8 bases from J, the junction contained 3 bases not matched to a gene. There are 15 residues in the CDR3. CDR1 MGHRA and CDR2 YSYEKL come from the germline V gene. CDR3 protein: CASSQWTGGYSPLHF. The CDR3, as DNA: TGCGCCAGCAGCCAATGGACAGGGGGATATTCACCCCTCCACTTT.

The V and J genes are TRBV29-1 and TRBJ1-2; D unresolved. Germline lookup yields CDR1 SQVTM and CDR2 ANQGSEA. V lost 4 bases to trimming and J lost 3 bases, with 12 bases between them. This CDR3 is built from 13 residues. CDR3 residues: CSVVGGAYYGYTF. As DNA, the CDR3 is TGCAGCGTTGTCGGCGGAGCGTACTATGGCTACACCTTC.

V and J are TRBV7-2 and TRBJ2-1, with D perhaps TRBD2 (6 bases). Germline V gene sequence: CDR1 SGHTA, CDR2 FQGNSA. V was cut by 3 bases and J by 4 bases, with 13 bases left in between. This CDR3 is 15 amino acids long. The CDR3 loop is CASSFGGKNYNEQFF. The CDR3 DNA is TGTGCCAGCAGCTTCGGCGGGAAAAATTACAATGAGCAGTTCTTC.

The CDR3 loop reads CASSVSGTPTDTQYF. The CDR3 DNA sequence: TGTGCCAGCAGCGTTAGCGGGACTCCTACAGATACGCAGTATTTT. The chain uses TRBV9 and TRBJ2-3; TRBD2 aligns across 8 bases. Unmatched junction bases numbered 5, after V lost 2 bases and J lost 3 bases. Per the germline V gene, CDR1 is SGDLS and CDR2 is YYNGEE. This CDR3 spans 15 amino acids.

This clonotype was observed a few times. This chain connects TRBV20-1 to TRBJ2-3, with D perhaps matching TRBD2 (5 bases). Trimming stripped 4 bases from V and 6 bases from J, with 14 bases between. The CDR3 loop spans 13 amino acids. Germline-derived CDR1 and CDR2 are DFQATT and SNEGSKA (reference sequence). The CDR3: CSANRVPGDTQYF. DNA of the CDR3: TGCAGTGCTAACCGTGTGCCGGGGGATACGCAGTATTTT.

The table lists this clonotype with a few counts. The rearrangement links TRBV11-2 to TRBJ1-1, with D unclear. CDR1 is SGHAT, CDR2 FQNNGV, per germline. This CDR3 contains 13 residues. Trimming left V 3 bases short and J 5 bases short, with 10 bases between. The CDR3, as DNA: TGTGCCAGCAGCTTTGGCCGGATAACTGAAGCTTTCTTT. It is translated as CASSFGRITEAFF.

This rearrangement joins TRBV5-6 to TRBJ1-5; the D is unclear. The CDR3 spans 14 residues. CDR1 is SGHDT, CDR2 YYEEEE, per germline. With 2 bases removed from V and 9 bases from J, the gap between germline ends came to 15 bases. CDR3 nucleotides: TGTGCCAGCAGCTTCGGAGGCGCCAAGCGGCCCCAGCATTTT. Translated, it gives CASSFGGAKRPQHF.

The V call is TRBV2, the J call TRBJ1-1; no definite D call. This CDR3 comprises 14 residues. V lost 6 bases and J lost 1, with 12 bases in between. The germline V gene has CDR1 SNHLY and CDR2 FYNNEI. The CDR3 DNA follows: TGTGCCAGCAGATTGACCCAGCGGAACACTGAAGCTTTCTTT. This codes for CASRLTQRNTEAFF.

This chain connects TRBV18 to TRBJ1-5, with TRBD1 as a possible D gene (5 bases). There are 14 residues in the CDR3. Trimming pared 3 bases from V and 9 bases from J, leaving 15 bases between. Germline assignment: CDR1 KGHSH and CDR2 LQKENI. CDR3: CASSPPGQVGPQHF. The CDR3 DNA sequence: TGTGCCAGCTCACCCCCGGGGCAGGTAGGGCCCCAGCATTTT.

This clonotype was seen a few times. As DNA, the CDR3 is TGCGCCAGCAGCCCCGGGACAGGGGGTGAAGAGACCCAGTACTTC. Encoded protein: CASSPGTGGEETQYF. The rearrangement links TRBV5-1 to TRBJ2-5; 11 nucleotides match TRBD1. Germline V gene lookup returns CDR1 SGHRS and CDR2 YFSETQ. The CDR3 consists of 15 residues. Trimming at V came to 4 bases and at J to 3 bases, leaving 5 bases not matched to a gene.

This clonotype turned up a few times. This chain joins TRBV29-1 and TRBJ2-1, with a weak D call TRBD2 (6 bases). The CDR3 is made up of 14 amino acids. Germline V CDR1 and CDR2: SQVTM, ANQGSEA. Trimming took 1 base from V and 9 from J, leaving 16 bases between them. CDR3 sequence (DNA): TGCAGCGTTGAAGTCGGTAGTAGGAGGGGTGAGCAGTTCTTC. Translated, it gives CSVEVGSRRGEQFF.

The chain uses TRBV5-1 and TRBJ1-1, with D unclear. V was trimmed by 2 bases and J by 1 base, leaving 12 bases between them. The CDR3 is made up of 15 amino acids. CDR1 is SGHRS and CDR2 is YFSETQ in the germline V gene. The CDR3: CASSFGGPGNTEAFF. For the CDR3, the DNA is TGCGCCAGCAGCTTCGGCGGCCCCGGGAACACTGAAGCTTTCTTT.

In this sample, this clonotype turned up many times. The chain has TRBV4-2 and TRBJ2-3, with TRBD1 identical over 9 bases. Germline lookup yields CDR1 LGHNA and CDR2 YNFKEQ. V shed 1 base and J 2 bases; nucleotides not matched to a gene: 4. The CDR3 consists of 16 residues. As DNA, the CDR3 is TGTGCCAGCAGCCAAGGGGACAGGGCCGACACAGATACGCAGTATTTT. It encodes CASSQGDRADTDTQYF.

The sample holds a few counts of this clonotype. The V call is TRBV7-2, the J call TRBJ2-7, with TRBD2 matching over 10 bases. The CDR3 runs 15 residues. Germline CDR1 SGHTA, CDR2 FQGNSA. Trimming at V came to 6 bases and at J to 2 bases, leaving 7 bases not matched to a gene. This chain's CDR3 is CASRPLAGATYEQYF. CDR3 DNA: TGTGCCAGCAGACCTCTAGCGGGGGCTACCTACGAGCAGTACTTC.

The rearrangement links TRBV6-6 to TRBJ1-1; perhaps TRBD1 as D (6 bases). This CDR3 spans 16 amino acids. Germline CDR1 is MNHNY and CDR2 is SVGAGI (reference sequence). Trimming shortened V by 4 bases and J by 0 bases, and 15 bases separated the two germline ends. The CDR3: CASSSTGRGLNTEAFF. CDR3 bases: TGTGCCAGCAGTTCCACAGGGAGGGGACTGAACACTGAAGCTTTCTTT.

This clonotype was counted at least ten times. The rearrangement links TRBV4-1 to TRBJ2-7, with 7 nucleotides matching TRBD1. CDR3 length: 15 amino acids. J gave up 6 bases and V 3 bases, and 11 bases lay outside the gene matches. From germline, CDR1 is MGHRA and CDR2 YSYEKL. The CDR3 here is CASSQRGTETGEQYF. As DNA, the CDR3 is TGCGCCAGCAGCCAGCGTGGGACAGAGACAGGCGAGCAGTACTTC.

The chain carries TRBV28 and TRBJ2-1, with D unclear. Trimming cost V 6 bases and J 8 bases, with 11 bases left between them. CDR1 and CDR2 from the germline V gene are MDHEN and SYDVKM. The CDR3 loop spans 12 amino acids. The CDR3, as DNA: TGTGCCAGCAGGGCGAGCTGGGATGAGCAGTTCTTC. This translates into CASRASWDEQFF.

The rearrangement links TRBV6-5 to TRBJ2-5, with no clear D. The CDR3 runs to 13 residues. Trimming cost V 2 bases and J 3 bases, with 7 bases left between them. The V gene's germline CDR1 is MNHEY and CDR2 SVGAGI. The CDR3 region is CASSYLVEETQYF. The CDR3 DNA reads TGTGCCAGCAGTTACCTAGTAGAAGAGACCCAGTACTTC.

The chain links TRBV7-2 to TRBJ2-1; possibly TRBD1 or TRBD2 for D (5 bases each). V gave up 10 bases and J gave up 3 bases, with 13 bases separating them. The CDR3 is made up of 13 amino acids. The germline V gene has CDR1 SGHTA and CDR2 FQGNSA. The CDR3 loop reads CAIGTTNYNEQFF. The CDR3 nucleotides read TGTGCCATAGGGACCACGAACTACAATGAGCAGTTCTTC.

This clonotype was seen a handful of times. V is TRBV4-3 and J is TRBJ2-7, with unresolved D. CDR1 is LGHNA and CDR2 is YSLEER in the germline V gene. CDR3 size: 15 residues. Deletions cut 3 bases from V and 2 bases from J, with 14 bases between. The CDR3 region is CASSQHPDGTYEQYF. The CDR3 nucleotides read TGCGCCAGCAGCCAGCACCCGGACGGAACCTACGAGCAGTACTTC.

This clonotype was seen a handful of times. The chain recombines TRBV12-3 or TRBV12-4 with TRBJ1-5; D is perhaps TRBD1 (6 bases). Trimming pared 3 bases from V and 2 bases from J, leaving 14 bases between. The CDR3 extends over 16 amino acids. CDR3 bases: TGTGCCAGCAGTTTCCGGGGGGGCAGTGGCAATCAGCCCCAGCATTTT. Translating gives CASSFRGGSGNQPQHF.

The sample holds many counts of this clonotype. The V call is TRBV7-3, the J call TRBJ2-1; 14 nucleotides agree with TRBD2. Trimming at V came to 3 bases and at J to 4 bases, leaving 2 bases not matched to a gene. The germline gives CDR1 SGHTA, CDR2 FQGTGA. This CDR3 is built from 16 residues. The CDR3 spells CASSFGTSGGYNEQFF. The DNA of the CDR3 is TGTGCCAGCAGCTTTGGGACTAGCGGGGGTTACAATGAGCAGTTCTTC.

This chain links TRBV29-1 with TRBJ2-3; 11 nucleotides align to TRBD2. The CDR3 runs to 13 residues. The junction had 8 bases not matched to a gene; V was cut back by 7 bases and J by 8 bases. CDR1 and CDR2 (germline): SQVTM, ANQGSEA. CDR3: CSELAGARGTQYF. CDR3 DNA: TGCAGCGAACTAGCGGGGGCCAGAGGTACGCAGTATTTT.